Each of the 11 T cell receptor beta chains below was sequenced from the same sample in a study of radiation and T cells in renal cell carcinoma. Time point described: baseline pretreatment blood. Treatment specified: 15 Gy SBRT to primary tumor, nephrectomy 4 weeks later. Profiled with immunoSEQ multiplex PCR; TCRdb holds only in-frame clones, not every one. The sample gives about 150,000 clones, about 88% of which show up once; roughly 4% is in the top ten. The sequencing used blood, collected from a patient whose treatment included radiotherapy and nephrectomy. The receptors derive from a woman in her 70s with renal cell carcinoma.

The chain is built from TRBV5-1 and TRBJ2-1; 9 positions match TRBD1. This CDR3 has 15 residues. Germline assignment: CDR1 SGHRS and CDR2 YFSETQ. V lost 3 bases to trimming and J lost 7 bases; unmatched junction nucleotides: 8. The CDR3 bases are TGCGCCAGCAGCTCCTCGGGACAGGGCCCGAATGAGCAGTTCTTC. As protein: CASSSSGQGPNEQFF.

The chain links TRBV7-9 to TRBJ1-1, with D possibly matching TRBD1 (5 bases). Germline V gene data show CDR1 as SEHNR and CDR2 as FQNEAQ (reference sequence). The CDR3 has 15 residues. Trimming cost V 5 bases and J 4 bases, with 17 bases left between them. The CDR3 bases are TGTGCCAGCAGCCTGGGACCCCAGGATGTCACTGAAGCTTTCTTT. Protein sequence: CASSLGPQDVTEAFF.

V and J are TRBV7-2 and TRBJ1-2, with D unclear. This CDR3 has 13 amino acids. Germline-derived CDR1 and CDR2 are SGHTA and FQGNSA. The V gene lost 2 bases and the J gene lost 5 bases, with 9 bases spanning the gap. CDR3 coding DNA: TGTGCCAGCAGCTTAAAGCGAATTTATGGCTACACCTTC. Its translation is CASSLKRIYGYTF.

The chain is built from TRBV30 and TRBJ1-6, with a weak D call TRBD1 (5 bases). V was shortened by 0 bases and J by 9 bases, with 12 bases between the two germline ends. Germline loops: CDR1 GTSNPN, CDR2 SVGIG (reference sequence). The CDR3 has 14 residues. The CDR3 sequence is CAWSVVREASPLHF. CDR3 nucleotide sequence: TGTGCCTGGAGTGTAGTCAGGGAAGCTTCACCCCTCCACTTT. The full variable domain, completed using reference TRBV30 and TRBJ1-6, is SQTIHQWPATLVQPVGSPLSLECTVEGTSNPNLYWYRQAAGRGLQLLFYSVGIGQISSEVPQNLSASRPQDRQFILSSKKLLLSDSGFYLCAWSVVREASPLHFGNGTRLTVT.

The chain recombines TRBV5-4 with TRBJ2-5; TRBD2 agrees at 11 bases. The germline gives CDR1 SGHNT, CDR2 YYREEE (reference sequence). CDR3 length: 16 residues. Trimming removed 0 bases from V and 4 bases from J; junction bases left unmatched: 5. Here the CDR3 DNA reads TGTGCCAGCAGCTTGGCGGGACTAGCGGTAGGAGAGACCCAGTACTTC. Its protein product is CASSLAGLAVGETQYF.

The chain uses TRBV5-1 and TRBJ1-3, with D unclear. This CDR3 comprises 15 residues. The ends were cut back, 0 bases at V and 3 bases at J, with 10 bases in the middle. Germline lookup yields CDR1 SGHRS and CDR2 YFSETQ. CDR3 bases: TGCGCCAGCAGCTTGGCCGGCGGGTATGGAAACACCATATATTTT. Protein product: CASSLAGGYGNTIYF.

This clone was recorded only once. The chain uses TRBV14 and TRBJ1-1; TRBD1 agrees at 8 bases. CDR1 and CDR2 (germline): SGHDN, FVKESK. With V trimmed by 6 bases and J by 2 bases, 2 bases remained unmatched. This CDR3 is 13 amino acids long. CDR3 residues: CASRGQENTEAFF. CDR3 coding DNA: TGTGCCAGCAGGGGACAGGAAAACACTGAAGCTTTCTTT.

This clone was picked up a small number of times. J is TRBJ1-6 and V is TRBV9, with TRBD1 matching over 8 bases. This CDR3 has 16 residues. The junction had 11 bases not matched to a gene; V was cut back by 2 bases and J by 10 bases. Germline CDR1 is SGDLS and CDR2 is YYNGEE. The CDR3: CASSVEGTGTQSPLHF. DNA of the CDR3: TGTGCCAGCAGCGTTGAAGGGACAGGTACCCAATCACCCCTCCACTTT.

The chain has TRBV30 and TRBJ2-3; 9 nucleotides agree with TRBD2. Germline V gives CDR1 GTSNPN, CDR2 SVGIG (reference sequence). Trimming took 5 bases from V and 0 from J; bases not matched to a gene: 6. The CDR3 has 15 amino acids. CDR3 protein: CAWGVAGVSTDTQYF. The CDR3, as DNA: TGTGCCTGGGGGGTAGCGGGGGTGAGCACAGATACGCAGTATTTT.

The DNA for the CDR3 is TGCGCCAGCAGCCAAGATCTGGCAGGGAGGAATGGCTACACCTTC. Amino acids: CASSQDLAGRNGYTF. The chain is built from TRBV4-3 and TRBJ1-2, with D tentatively TRBD1 (5 bases). Germline values: CDR1 LGHNA, CDR2 YSLEER. Trimming took 0 bases from V and 6 from J, leaving 14 bases between them. The CDR3 is made up of 15 amino acids.

V gene TRBV7-2 combines with J gene TRBJ2-3; 7 positions match TRBD2. This CDR3 has 19 amino acids. Germline V gene lookup returns CDR1 SGHTA and CDR2 FQGNSA. With V trimmed by 4 bases and J by 7 bases, 23 bases remained unmatched. CDR3 DNA sequence: TGTGCCAGCAGCTACCTCGGGGGAGCGGGGTTTTCTGTTACTTATACGCAGTATTTT. This gives the protein CASSYLGGAGFSVTYTQYF.